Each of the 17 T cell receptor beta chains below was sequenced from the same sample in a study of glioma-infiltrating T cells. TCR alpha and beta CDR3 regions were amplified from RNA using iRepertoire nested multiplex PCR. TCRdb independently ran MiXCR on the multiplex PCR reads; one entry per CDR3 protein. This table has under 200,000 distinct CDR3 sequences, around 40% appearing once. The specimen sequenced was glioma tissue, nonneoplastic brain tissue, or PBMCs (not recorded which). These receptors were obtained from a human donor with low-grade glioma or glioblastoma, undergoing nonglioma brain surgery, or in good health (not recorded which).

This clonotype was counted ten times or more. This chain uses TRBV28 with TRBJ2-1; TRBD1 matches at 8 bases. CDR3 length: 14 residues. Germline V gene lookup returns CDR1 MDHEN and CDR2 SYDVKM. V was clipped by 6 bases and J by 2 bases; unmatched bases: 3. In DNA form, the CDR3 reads TGTGCCAGCAGCTGGGGACAGGCCTACAATGAGCAGTTCTTC. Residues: CASSWGQAYNEQFF.

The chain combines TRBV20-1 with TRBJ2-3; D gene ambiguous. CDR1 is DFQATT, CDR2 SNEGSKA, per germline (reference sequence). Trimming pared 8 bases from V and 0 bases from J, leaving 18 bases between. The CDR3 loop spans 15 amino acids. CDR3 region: CSSYPQQYSTDTQYF. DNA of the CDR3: TGCAGTTCTTATCCGCAGCAGTACAGCACAGATACGCAGTATTTT.

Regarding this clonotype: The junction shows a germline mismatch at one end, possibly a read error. The DNA of the CDR3 is TGTGCCAGCAGTGAAGGGAGGAGTCGGCAGCCCCAGAATTTT. It yields the protein CASSEGRSRQPQNF. The gene calls are TRBV6-5 and TRBJ1-5; D is ambiguous. This CDR3 contains 14 residues. Germline CDR1 reads MNHEY; CDR2 reads SVGAGI.

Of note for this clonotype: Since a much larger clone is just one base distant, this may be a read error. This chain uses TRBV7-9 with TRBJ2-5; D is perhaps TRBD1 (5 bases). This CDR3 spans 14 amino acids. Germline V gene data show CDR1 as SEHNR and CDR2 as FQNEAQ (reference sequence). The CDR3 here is CAISLEQGQETQYF. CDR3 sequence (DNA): TGTGCCATCAGCTTAGAGCAGGGACAAGAGACCCAGTACTTC.

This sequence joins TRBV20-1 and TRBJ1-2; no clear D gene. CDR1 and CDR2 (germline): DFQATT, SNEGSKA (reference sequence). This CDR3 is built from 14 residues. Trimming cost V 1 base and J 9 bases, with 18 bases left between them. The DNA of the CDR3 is TGCAGTGCTAGAGCGGGTCGGGAAATCAATTGCTACACCTTC. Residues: CSARAGREINCYTF.

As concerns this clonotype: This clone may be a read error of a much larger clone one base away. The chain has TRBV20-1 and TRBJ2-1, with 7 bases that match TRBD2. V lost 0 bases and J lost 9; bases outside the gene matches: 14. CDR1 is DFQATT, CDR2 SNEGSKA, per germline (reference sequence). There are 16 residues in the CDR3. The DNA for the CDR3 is TGCAGTGCTAGAGATCTCTTGGGGGAGGGCATTGTTGAGCAGTTCTTC. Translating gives CSARDLLGEGIVEQFF.

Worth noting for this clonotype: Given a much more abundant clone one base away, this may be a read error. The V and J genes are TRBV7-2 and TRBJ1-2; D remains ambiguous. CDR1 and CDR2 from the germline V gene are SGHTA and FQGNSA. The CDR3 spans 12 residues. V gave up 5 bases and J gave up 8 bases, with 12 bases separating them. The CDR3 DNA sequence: TGTGCCAGCAGCGAGGACGGTCGAGGCTACACCTTC. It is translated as CASSEDGRGYTF.

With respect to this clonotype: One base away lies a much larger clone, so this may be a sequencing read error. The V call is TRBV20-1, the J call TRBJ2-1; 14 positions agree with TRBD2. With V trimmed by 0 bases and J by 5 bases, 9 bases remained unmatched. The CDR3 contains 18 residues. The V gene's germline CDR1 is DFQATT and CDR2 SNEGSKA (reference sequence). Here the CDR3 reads CSARETSGRALFHNEQFF. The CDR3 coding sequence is TGCAGTGCTAGAGAGACTAGCGGGAGGGCCCTATTCCACAATGAGCAGTTCTTC.

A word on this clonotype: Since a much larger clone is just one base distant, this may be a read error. The CDR3 spells CASNGRYFSYDQYF. The CDR3 region has the DNA TGTGCCAGCAACGGCAGATACTTTTCCTACGATCAGTACTTC. This chain joins TRBV28 and TRBJ2-7; D is ambiguous. The length of the CDR3 is 14 residues. The germline V gene encodes CDR1 MDHEN and CDR2 SYDVKM.

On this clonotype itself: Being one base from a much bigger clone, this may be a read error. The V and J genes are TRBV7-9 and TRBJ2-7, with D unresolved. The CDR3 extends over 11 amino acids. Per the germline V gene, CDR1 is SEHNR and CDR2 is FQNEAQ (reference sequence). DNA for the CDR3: TGTGCCAGAAGCTTAGTATACGAGCAGTACTTC. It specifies CARSLVYEQYF.

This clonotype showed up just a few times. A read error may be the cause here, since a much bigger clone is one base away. The CDR3 region is CSASDLIEQYF. CDR3 DNA: TGCAGTGCTAGTGATTTAATCGAGCAGTACTTC. V gene TRBV20-1 combines with J gene TRBJ2-7; D unclear. Trimming cost V 3 bases and J 6 bases, with 9 bases left between them. The CDR3 is 11 amino acids. The germline V gene encodes CDR1 DFQATT and CDR2 SNEGSKA (reference sequence).

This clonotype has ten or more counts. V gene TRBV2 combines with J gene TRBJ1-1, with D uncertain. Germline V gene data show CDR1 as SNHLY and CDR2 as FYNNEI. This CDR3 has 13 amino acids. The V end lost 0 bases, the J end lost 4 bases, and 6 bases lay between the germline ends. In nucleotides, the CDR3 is TGTGCCAGCAGTGAAGCGCGATCCACTGAAGCTTTCTTT. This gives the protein CASSEARSTEAFF. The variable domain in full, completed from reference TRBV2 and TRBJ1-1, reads EPEVTQTPSHQVTQMGQEVILRCVPISNHLYFYWYRQILGQKVEFLVSFYNNEISEKSEIFDDQFSVERPDGSNFTLKIRSTKLEDSAMYFCASSEARSTEAFFGQGTRLTVV.

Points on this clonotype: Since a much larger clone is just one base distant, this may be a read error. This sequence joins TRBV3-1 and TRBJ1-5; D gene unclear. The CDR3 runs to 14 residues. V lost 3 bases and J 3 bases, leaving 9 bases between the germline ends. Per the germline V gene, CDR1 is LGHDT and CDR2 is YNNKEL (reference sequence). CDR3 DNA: TGTGCCAGCAGCCAGGACGGAACCAATCAGCCCCAGCATTTT. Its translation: CASSQDGTNQPQHF.

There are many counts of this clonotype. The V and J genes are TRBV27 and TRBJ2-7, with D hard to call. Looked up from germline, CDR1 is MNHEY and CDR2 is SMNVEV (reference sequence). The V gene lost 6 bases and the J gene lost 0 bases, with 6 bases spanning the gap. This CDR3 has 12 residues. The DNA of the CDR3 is TGTGCCAGCAGAACTTCCTCCTACGAGCAGTACTTC. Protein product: CASRTSSYEQYF.

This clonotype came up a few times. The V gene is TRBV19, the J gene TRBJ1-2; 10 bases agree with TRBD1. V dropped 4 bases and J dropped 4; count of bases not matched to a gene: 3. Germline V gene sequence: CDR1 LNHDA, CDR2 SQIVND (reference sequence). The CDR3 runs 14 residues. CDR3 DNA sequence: TGTGCCAGTAGTACGGGACAGGGGTCCTATGGCTACACCTTC. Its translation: CASSTGQGSYGYTF.

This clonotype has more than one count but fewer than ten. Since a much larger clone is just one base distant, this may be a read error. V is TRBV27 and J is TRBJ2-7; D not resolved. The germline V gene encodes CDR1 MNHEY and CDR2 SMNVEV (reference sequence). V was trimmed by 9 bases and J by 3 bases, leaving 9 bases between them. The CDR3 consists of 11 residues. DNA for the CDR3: TGTGCCAGAAGTCACAACTACGAGCAGTACTTC. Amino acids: CARSHNYEQYF.

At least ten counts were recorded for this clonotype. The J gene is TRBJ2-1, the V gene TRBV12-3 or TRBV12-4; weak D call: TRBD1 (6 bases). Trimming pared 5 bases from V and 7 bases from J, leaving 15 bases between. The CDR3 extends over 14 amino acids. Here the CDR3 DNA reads TGTGCCAGCAGTCAGGCCAGGGGTACTAATGAGCAGTTCTTC. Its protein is CASSQARGTNEQFF.